This T cell receptor (beta chain) stems from a study of response to subunit inactivated influenza vaccine. The study's findings and limits: Seasonal influenza vaccination, on each occasion, was suggested by the authors to recruit few new T cells.

As regards this clonotype: Its antigen is still unknown.

MiXCR, applied by TCRdb to the RT-PCR reads, yields one record per CDR3 protein. The sample holds some 520,000 distinct CDR3 sequences; about 15% are singletons and the top ten take approximately 3%. Here the sequenced sample was CD4+ T cells sorted from PBMCs, taken about 24 months after vaccination. This TCR was recovered from a man aged 50 to 69 who received an inactivated influenza vaccine.

The CDR3 nucleotides are TGCAGTGTTCGGGGGACTAGTGCCTACGAGCAGTACTTC. The encoded protein is CSVRGTSAYEQYF. The V gene is TRBV20-1, the J gene TRBJ2-7; 8 bases map to TRBD2. V shed 7 bases, J shed 2 bases, and the junction held 7 bases outside the gene matches. Germline V gene data show CDR1 as DFQATT and CDR2 as SNEGSKA (reference sequence). The CDR3 totals 13 residues.